The entry that follows covers one TCR beta chain sequence. The sample is drawn from a study of shared clonotypes between healthy human individuals. Trimming took off 3 bases at V and 8 bases at J, with 16 bases between the two ends. This CDR3 is 15 amino acids long. CDR1 and CDR2 from the germline V gene are SGHTA and FQGNSA. Assay runs were performed at deep level. For each subset, genomic DNA was distributed in equal portions over several immunoSEQ plates. Assay used: immunoSEQ multiplex PCR; TCRdb lists only in-frame clones, some missing. The table records fewer than 1.8 million clones, around 98.5% of them present only once.

The sequencing input was naive CD4+ T cells sorted from blood. Subset in this sample: CD45RA+ positively selected. This TCR came from a man aged 25-45 years in good health. V and J are TRBV7-2 and TRBJ2-2, with D perhaps being TRBD1 or TRBD2 (6 bases each). The CDR3 region is CASSFWRGAPGELFF. The CDR3 DNA reads TGTGCCAGCAGCTTTTGGAGGGGGGCGCCAGGGGAGCTGTTTTTT.